This passage covers 23 T cell receptor beta chains from one sample sequenced in a study of CD8 T cells in ankylosing spondylitis (dated 2017 in TCRdb). Libraries were constructed by 5' RACE. The sequencer listed for this sample is Illumina HiSeq 2500. TCRdb cleaned the public reads at Q25 with fastp, built clones with MiXCR and kept in-frame beta chains. Identical CDR3 protein sequences are pooled into one entry, listed with their most common genes and DNA. This sample is represented by around 160,000 distinct CDR3 sequences; around a tenth of them were singletons. Of the sample, about 27% is held by the ten largest clones. The sample was blood, either unsorted or a sorted T cell fraction (not recorded which). The receptors shown here come from a male donor with ankylosing spondylitis or in good health (not recorded which).

There are many counts of this clonotype. The gene calls are TRBV12-3 or TRBV12-4 and TRBJ1-6, with a weak D call TRBD1 (5 bases). CDR3 size: 13 residues. V was clipped by 7 bases and J by 9 bases, with 13 bases between them. CDR3 sequence reads: CASNRGGGSPLHF. The DNA of the CDR3 is TGTGCCAGCAATCGGGGCGGGGGTTCACCCCTCCACTTT.

The table lists this clonotype with a count of one. A clone one base away is much larger, so this may be a read error. The gene calls are TRBV7-8 and TRBJ2-7, with D maybe TRBD1 (7 bases). Germline loops: CDR1 SGHVS, CDR2 FQNEAQ. CDR3 length: 14 amino acids. In DNA form, the CDR3 reads TGTACCAGCACCACCAGGGGGACTTCCTACGAGCAGTACTTC. This gives the protein CTSTTRGTSYEQYF.

As DNA, the CDR3 is TGTGCCAGCAGCTTAAGTCCTTCTGGGGCCAACGTCCTGACTTTC. Its translation: CASSLSPSGANVLTF. The chain links TRBV5-6 to TRBJ2-6; D is unclear. Between the trimmed V and J ends, which lost 2 bases and 1 base, there was a span of 7 bases. Germline values: CDR1 SGHDT, CDR2 YYEEEE. There are 15 residues in the CDR3.

This clonotype was recorded many times. The V and J genes are TRBV21-1 and TRBJ2-7; the D call of TRBD2 is as the table states it, not checked on the DNA. TRBV21-1 is flagged as a pseudogene. The CDR3 covers 15 residues. The CDR3 protein is CASSKRALGAYEQYF. CDR3 sequence (DNA): TGTGCCAGCAGCAAAAGGGCCCTGGGTGCATACGAGCAGTACTTC.

This clonotype was seen ten or more times. The chain is built from TRBV4-1 and TRBJ1-6; D remains ambiguous. The germline V and J ends were trimmed by 6 bases and 7 bases, with 13 bases remaining between them. From germline, CDR1 is MGHRA and CDR2 YSYEKL. This CDR3 is built from 14 residues. The CDR3 bases are TGCGCCAGCAGTAGCGGACTGGACAATTCACCCCTCCACTTT. As protein: CASSSGLDNSPLHF.

This clonotype was seen at least ten times. The genes are TRBV5-5 and TRBJ1-2, with D perhaps TRBD1 (5 bases). Trimming left V 4 bases short and J 4 bases short, with 11 bases between. Germline-derived CDR1 and CDR2 are SGHKS and YYEKEE (reference sequence). This CDR3 spans 13 amino acids. The CDR3 protein is CASSPDRPYGYTF. The CDR3 DNA is TGTGCCAGCAGCCCAGACAGACCCTATGGCTACACCTTC.

This clonotype was seen at least ten times. CDR3 sequence: CASSQSSYEQYF. CDR3 DNA sequence: TGTGCCAGCAGCCAGAGCTCCTACGAGCAGTACTTC. V usage is TRBV5-6 and J usage is TRBJ2-7; D not resolved. V gave up 4 bases and J gave up 0 bases, with 5 bases separating them. CDR1 SGHDT and CDR2 YYEEEE come from the germline V gene. The CDR3 totals 12 residues.

V is TRBV15 and J is TRBJ2-1, with 7 bases that match TRBD2. Per the germline V gene, CDR1 is LNHNV and CDR2 is YYDKDF (reference sequence). The CDR3 totals 18 residues. The V segment lost 1 base and the J segment 4 bases; nucleotides outside the gene matches: 13. The CDR3: CATSRGGRTRQSYNEQFF. Written as DNA, the CDR3 is TGTGCCACCAGCAGAGGAGGTAGGACTAGGCAATCTTACAATGAGCAGTTCTTC.

This clonotype was detected many times. Here the CDR3 reads CASTFRTSLSNEQFF. DNA for the CDR3: TGTGCCAGCACCTTTCGGACTAGCTTGTCCAATGAGCAGTTCTTC. The V gene is TRBV6-1, the J gene TRBJ2-1; TRBD2 matches at 8 bases. The V and J ends lost 7 bases and 6 bases, in that order; junction bases with no gene match: 11. CDR3 length: 15 amino acids. Per the germline V gene, CDR1 is MNHNS and CDR2 is SASEGT.

This clonotype was found many times. The V and J genes are TRBV3-1 and TRBJ2-1, with 10 bases identical to TRBD2. The CDR3 has 16 amino acids. The V segment lost 4 bases and the J segment 6 bases; nucleotides outside the gene matches: 9. The germline gives CDR1 LGHDT, CDR2 YNNKEL (reference sequence). CDR3 residues: CASSPPPSGRSNEQFF. The CDR3 region has the DNA TGTGCCAGCAGCCCCCCTCCTAGCGGGAGATCCAATGAGCAGTTCTTC.

Concerning this clonotype: This sequence may be a read error, since a much larger clone differs from it by one base. This sequence joins TRBV11-2 and TRBJ2-3, with 9 bases matching TRBD2. CDR3 length: 16 residues. The germline gives CDR1 SGHAT, CDR2 FQNNGV. The CDR3 bases are TGTGCCAACAGCATTCTGGGACTAGCCCTCACAGATACGCAGTATTTT. This codes for CANSILGLALTDTQYF.

This clonotype was recorded at least ten times. V and J are TRBV21-1 and TRBJ1-2. TRBV21-1 is assigned pseudogene status. The CDR3 has 14 residues. The CDR3 DNA is TGTGCCAGCAGCAAAGTTGGGAGAAAGTATGGCTACACCTTC. Its translation: CASSKVGRKYGYTF.

There are a few counts of this clonotype. This chain connects TRBV6-1 to TRBJ1-5; a weak D match, TRBD1 (5 bases). From germline, CDR1 is MNHNS and CDR2 SASEGT. The CDR3 totals 16 residues. V was trimmed by 7 bases and J by 0 bases, leaving 16 bases between them. In DNA form, the CDR3 reads TGTGCCAGCATGACGCGCCGACAGAGTAGCAATCAGCCCCAGCATTTT. It codes for CASMTRRQSSNQPQHF.

The genes are TRBV6-5 and TRBJ2-7, with 9 positions matching TRBD2. Germline-derived CDR1 and CDR2 are MNHEY and SVGAGI. J gave up 3 bases and V 1 base, and 7 bases lay outside the gene matches. There are 16 residues in the CDR3. The CDR3: CASSYYASGAYYEQYF. The CDR3 DNA reads as TGTGCCAGCAGTTACTACGCTAGCGGGGCTTACTACGAGCAGTACTTC.

The chain carries TRBV10-3 and TRBJ2-7; the match to TRBD1 covers 9 bases. The length of the CDR3 is 16 residues. Germline V gene sequence: CDR1 ENHRY, CDR2 SYGVKD. Losses at the gene ends were 2 bases for V and 5 bases for J; bases not matched to a gene: 10. The CDR3 protein is CAISEAPGTGSDEQYF. The CDR3 DNA is TGTGCCATCAGTGAGGCTCCCGGGACAGGGTCGGACGAGCAGTACTTC.

This clonotype was picked up many times. The CDR3 DNA sequence: TGTGCCAGCAGCGACGGGACTAGCGTCTACAATGAGCAGTTCTTC. It is translated as CASSDGTSVYNEQFF. The chain is built from TRBV9 and TRBJ2-1; 10 nucleotides agree with TRBD2. The CDR3 length is 15 residues. The V gene's germline CDR1 is SGDLS and CDR2 YYNGEE. Trimming took 3 bases from V and 3 from J; bases not matched to a gene: 3.

Many counts were recorded for this clonotype. The chain employs TRBV4-1 and TRBJ1-3, with D unresolved. Looked up from germline, CDR1 is MGHRA and CDR2 is YSYEKL. Trimming cost V 0 bases and J 2 bases, with 8 bases left between them. CDR3 length equals 15 residues. In nucleotides, the CDR3 is TGCGCCAGCAGCCAAGAGAGTACAGCTGGAAACACCATATATTTT. It is translated as CASSQESTAGNTIYF.

This clonotype was picked up many times. The chain uses TRBV20-1 and TRBJ2-5, with 7 bases matching TRBD2. This CDR3 is built from 13 residues. The germline gives CDR1 DFQATT, CDR2 SNEGSKA (reference sequence). The V segment lost 4 bases and the J segment 0 bases; nucleotides outside the gene matches: 2. CDR3 sequence (DNA): TGCAGTGCTAACCGGGGGGACCAAGAGACCCAGTACTTC. It specifies CSANRGDQETQYF.

This clonotype was detected ten times or more. V gene TRBV20-1 combines with J gene TRBJ2-7; D possibly uses TRBD1 or TRBD2 (5 bases each). V was trimmed by 4 bases and J by 1 base, leaving 14 bases between them. Germline CDR1 DFQATT, CDR2 SNEGSKA (reference sequence). The CDR3 is made up of 14 amino acids. CDR3 sequence (DNA): TGCAGTGCTATCCCACCGGGACGTTCCTACGAGCAGTACTTC. It yields the protein CSAIPPGRSYEQYF.

The chain couples TRBV30 to TRBJ1-2; D might be TRBD1 (5 bases). Trimming pared 4 bases from V and 7 bases from J, leaving 19 bases between. Germline CDR1 and CDR2: GTSNPN and SVGIG (reference sequence). This CDR3 is built from 14 residues. CDR3 sequence (DNA): TGTGCCTGGACCCCCCCTGGGGGAATCGGTGGCTACACCTTC. Translation: CAWTPPGGIGGYTF.

The table lists this clonotype with a few counts. The chain is built from TRBV7-2 and TRBJ1-1; D is ambiguous. The CDR3 has 11 residues. Trimming stripped 4 bases from V and 8 bases from J, with 8 bases between. Per germline, CDR1 SGHTA and CDR2 FQGNSA. The CDR3 loop is CASSSFQEAFF. In DNA, the CDR3 is TGTGCCAGCAGCTCCTTCCAGGAAGCTTTCTTT.

The V call is TRBV5-5, the J call TRBJ2-3, with 10 bases matching TRBD2. This CDR3 is built from 15 residues. J lost 2 bases, V lost 10 bases, and 10 bases had no gene match. The germline V gene has CDR1 SGHKS and CDR2 YYEKEE (reference sequence). The CDR3 nucleotides read TGTGCCTCCGGCCGCGGGACTAGCGCCACAGATACGCAGTATTTT. Amino acid sequence: CASGRGTSATDTQYF.

The sample holds many counts of this clonotype. The chain employs TRBV27 and TRBJ2-3; D is unclear. Germline lookup yields CDR1 MNHEY and CDR2 SMNVEV (reference sequence). Trimming removed 0 bases from V and 5 bases from J, with 9 bases in between. The CDR3 extends over 14 amino acids. As DNA, the CDR3 is TGTGCCAGCAGTTTATCTCGTGGTGGAGATACGCAGTATTTT. Its translation: CASSLSRGGDTQYF.